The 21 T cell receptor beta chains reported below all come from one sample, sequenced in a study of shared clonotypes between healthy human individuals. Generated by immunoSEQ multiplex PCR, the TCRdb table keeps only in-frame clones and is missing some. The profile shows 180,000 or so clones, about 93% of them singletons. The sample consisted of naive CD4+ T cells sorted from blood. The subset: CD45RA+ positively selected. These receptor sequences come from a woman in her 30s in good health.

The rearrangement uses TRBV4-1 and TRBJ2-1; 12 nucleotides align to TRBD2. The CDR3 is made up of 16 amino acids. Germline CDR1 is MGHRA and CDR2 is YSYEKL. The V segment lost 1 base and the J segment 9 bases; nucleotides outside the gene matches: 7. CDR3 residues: CASSQVRLAGVTEQFF. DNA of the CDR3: TGCGCCAGCAGCCAAGTAAGACTAGCGGGAGTCACTGAGCAGTTCTTC.

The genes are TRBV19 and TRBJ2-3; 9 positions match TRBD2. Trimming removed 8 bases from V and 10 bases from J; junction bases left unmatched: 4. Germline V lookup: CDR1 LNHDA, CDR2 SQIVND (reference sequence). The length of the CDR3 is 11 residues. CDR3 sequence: CASLSGRAQYF. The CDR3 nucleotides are TGTGCCAGTCTTAGCGGGAGAGCGCAGTATTTT.

In DNA form, the CDR3 reads TGTGCCAGCAGTGAGAAGGAGAGCAACACTGAAGCTTTCTTT. Amino acid sequence: CASSEKESNTEAFF. This chain joins TRBV2 and TRBJ1-1; no definite D call. V was shortened by 3 bases and J by 2 bases, with 10 bases between the two germline ends. The CDR3 has 14 amino acids. Germline-derived CDR1 and CDR2 are SNHLY and FYNNEI.

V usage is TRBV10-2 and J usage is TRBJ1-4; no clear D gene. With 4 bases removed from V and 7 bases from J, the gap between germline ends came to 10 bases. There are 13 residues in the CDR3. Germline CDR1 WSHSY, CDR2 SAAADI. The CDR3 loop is CASSVRLREKLFF. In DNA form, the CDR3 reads TGCGCCAGCAGTGTGCGGTTACGTGAAAAACTGTTTTTT.

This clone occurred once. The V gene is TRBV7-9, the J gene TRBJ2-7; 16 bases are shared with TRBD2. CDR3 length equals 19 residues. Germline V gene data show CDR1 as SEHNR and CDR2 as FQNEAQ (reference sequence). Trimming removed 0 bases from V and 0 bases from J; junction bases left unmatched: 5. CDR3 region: CASSLAGTSGRGSSYEQYF. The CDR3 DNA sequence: TGTGCCAGCAGCTTAGCGGGGACTAGCGGGAGGGGAAGCTCCTACGAGCAGTACTTC. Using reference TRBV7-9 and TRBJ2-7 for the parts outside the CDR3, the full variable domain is DTGVSQNPRHKITKRGQNVTFRCDPISEHNRLYWYRQTLGQGPEFLTYFQNEAQLEKSRLLSDRFSAERPKGSFSTLEIQRTEQGDSAMYLCASSLAGTSGRGSSYEQYFGPGTRLTVT.

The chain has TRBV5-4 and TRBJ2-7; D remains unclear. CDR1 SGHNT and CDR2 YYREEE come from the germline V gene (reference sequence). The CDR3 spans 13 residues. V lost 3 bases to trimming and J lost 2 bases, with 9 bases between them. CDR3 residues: CASSSKGAYEQYF. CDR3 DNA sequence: TGTGCCAGCAGCTCGAAAGGAGCCTACGAGCAGTACTTC.

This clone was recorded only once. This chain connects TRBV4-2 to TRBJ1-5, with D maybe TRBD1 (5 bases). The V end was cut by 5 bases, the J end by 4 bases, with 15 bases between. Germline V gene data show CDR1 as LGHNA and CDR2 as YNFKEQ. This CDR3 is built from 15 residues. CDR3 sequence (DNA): TGTGCCAGCAGCTTGGCCGGACACACTAATCAGCCCCAGCATTTT. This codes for CASSLAGHTNQPQHF.

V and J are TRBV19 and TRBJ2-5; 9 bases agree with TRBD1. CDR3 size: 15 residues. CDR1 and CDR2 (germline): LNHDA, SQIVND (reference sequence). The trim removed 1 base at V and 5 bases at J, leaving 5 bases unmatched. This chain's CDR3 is CASSIAGQGIETQYF. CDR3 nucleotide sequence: TGTGCCAGTAGTATAGCGGGACAGGGTATCGAGACCCAGTACTTC.

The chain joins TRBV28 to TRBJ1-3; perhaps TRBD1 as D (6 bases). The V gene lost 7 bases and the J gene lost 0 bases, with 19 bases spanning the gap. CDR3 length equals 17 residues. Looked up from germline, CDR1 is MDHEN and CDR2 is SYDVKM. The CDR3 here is CASNPRRGKSSGNTIYF. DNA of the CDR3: TGTGCCAGCAACCCCCGGAGGGGGAAGAGCTCTGGAAACACCATATATTTT. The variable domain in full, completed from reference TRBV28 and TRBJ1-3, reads DVKVTQSSRYLVKRTGEKVFLECVQDMDHENMFWYRQDPGLGLRLIYFSYDVKMKEKGDIPEGYSVSREKKERFSLILESASTNQTSMYLCASNPRRGKSSGNTIYFGEGSWLTVV.

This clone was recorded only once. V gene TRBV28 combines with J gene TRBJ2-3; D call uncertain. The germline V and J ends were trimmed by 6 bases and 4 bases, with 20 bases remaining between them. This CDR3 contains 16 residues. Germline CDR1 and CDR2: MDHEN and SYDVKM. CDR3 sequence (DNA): TGTGCCAGCAGCCCTGCCTCGGCGGCAGTCTCAGATACGCAGTATTTT. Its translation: CASSPASAAVSDTQYF.

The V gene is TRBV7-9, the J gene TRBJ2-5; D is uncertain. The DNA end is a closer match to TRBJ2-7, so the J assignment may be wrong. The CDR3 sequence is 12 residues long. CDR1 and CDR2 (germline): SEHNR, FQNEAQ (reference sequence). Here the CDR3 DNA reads TGTGCCAGCAGCCCAACTGTCTACGAGCAGTACTTC. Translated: CASSPTVYEQYF.

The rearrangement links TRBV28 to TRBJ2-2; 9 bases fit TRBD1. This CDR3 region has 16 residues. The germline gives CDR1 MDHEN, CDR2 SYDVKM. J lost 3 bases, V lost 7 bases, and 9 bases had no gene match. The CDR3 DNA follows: TGTGCCAGCAAGGGGAACAGGGGGCTCGACACCGGGGAGCTGTTTTTT. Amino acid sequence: CASKGNRGLDTGELFF.

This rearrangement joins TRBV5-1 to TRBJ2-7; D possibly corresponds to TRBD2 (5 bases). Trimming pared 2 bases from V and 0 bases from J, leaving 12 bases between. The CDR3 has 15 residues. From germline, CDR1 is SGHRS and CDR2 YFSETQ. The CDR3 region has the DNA TGCGCCAGCAGCTTAGGACTGTCAACCTCCTACGAGCAGTACTTC. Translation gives CASSLGLSTSYEQYF.

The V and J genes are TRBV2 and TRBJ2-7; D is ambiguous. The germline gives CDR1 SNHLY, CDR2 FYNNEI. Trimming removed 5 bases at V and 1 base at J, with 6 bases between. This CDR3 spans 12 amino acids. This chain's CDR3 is CASSPTSYEQYF. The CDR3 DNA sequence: TGTGCCAGCAGTCCTACTTCCTACGAGCAGTACTTC. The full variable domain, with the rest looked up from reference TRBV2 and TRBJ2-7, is EPEVTQTPSHQVTQMGQEVILRCVPISNHLYFYWYRQILGQKVEFLVSFYNNEISEKSEIFDDQFSVERPDGSNFTLKIRSTKLEDSAMYFCASSPTSYEQYFGPGTRLTVT.

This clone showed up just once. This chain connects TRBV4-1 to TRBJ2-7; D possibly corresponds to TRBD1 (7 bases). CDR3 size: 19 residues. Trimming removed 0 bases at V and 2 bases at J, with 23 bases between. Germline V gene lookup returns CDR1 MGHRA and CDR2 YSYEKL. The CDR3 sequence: CASSQDSAGQSMGAYEQYF. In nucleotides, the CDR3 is TGCGCCAGCAGCCAAGATTCGGCGGGACAGTCGATGGGAGCCTACGAGCAGTACTTC.

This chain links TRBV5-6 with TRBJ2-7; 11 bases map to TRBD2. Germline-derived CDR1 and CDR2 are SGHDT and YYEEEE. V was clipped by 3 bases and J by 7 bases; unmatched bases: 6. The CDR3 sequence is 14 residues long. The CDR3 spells CASSSSGGPEEQYF. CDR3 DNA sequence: TGTGCCAGCAGCTCTAGCGGGGGGCCTGAGGAGCAGTACTTC.

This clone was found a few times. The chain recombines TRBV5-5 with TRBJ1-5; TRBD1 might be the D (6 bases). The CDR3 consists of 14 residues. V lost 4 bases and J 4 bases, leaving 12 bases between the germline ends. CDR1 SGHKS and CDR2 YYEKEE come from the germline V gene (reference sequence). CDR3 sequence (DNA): TGTGCCAGCAGCCCCTGGGGGCCAAATCAGCCCCAGCATTTT. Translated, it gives CASSPWGPNQPQHF. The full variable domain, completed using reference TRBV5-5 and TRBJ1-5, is DAGVTQSPTHLIKTRGQQVTLRCSPISGHKSVSWYQQVLGQGPQFIFQYYEKEERGRGNFPDRFSARQFPNYSSELNVNALLLGDSALYLCASSPWGPNQPQHFGDGTRLSIL.

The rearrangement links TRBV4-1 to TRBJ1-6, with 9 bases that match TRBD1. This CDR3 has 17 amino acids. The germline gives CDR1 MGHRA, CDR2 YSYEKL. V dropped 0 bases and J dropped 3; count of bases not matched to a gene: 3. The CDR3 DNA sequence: TGCGCCAGCAGCCAAGACGGGACAGGGATCTATAATTCACCCCTCCACTTT. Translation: CASSQDGTGIYNSPLHF.

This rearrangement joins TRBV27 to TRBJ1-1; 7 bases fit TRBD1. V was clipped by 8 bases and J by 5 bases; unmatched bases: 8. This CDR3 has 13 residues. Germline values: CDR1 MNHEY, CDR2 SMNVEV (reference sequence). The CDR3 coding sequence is TGTGCCAGCGCTCAAGGGGGCTGGACTGAAGCTTTCTTT. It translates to CASAQGGWTEAFF.

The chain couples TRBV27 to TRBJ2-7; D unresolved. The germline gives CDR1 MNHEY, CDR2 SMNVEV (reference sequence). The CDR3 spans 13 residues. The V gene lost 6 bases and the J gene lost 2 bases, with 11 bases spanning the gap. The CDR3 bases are TGTGCCAGCAGCCCCGACCGAGCCTACGAGCAGTACTTC. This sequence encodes CASSPDRAYEQYF.

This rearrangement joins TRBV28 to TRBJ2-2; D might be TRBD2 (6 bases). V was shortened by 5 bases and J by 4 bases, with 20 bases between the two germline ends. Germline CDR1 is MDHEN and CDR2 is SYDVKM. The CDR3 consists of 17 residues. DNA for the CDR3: TGTGCCAGCAGTCTCCTTCCGGGAGTGTCGGGCACCGGGGAGCTGTTTTTT. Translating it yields CASSLLPGVSGTGELFF.